This T cell receptor beta chain is drawn from a study of blood T cell repertoires in COVID-19. Across the whole study: COVID-19 samples, acute and convalescent, were from the United States, Italy and Spain. T cells, B-cell-depleted T cells, or PBMCs supplied cDNA or gDNA.

This clone was observed once. Germline CDR1 SGDLS, CDR2 YYNGEE. After removal of 4 bases from V and 6 bases from J, the junction contained 11 bases not matched to a gene. CDR3 length: 16 amino acids. In the authors' methods: Nucleated cell counts were estimated from reference gene primer amplification. Sequencing used immunoSEQ multiplex PCR; TCRdb keeps in-frame clones, though not all of them. That table supplies the V and J calls and clone size; D and trimming were determined from the DNA. Of around 300,000 clones in the sample, about nine tenths are singletons; the top ten hold roughly 2.1%. This chain links TRBV9 with TRBJ2-1; the match to TRBD2 covers 9 bases. The sample was peripheral blood. The source of this sequence is a man over 45 with acute or convalescent COVID-19. Here the CDR3 DNA reads TGTGCCAGCAGCTCCATTAGCGGGGGCGGCGGCAATGAGCAGTTCTTC. Its protein product is CASSSISGGGGNEQFF. The full variable domain, completed using reference TRBV9 and TRBJ2-1, is DSGVTQTPKHLITATGQRVTLRCSPRSGDLSVYWYQQSLDQGLQFLIQYYNGEERAKGNILERFSAQQFPDLHSELNLSSLELGDSALYFCASSSISGGGGNEQFFGPGTRLTVL.